This record looks at one TCR beta chain sequence and its context. Its antigen remains unidentified. Using its own MiXCR run on the 5' RACE reads, TCRdb lists one record per CDR3 protein. The sample has roughly 1.6 million distinct CDR3 sequences; 32% are singletons. The data were taken from a study of identical twins. General study points: Fewer insertions marked abundant cord blood beta clonotypes; young adult naive trended weakly, memory not at all.

Material for sequencing was cord blood. The receptor was isolated from a newborn girl in good health.

This chain's CDR3 is CASSQSGGGGQFF. CDR3 nucleotides: TGTGCCAGCAGCCAATCGGGAGGAGGGGGCCAGTTCTTC. This rearrangement joins TRBV16 to TRBJ2-1, with a tentative D call TRBD1 (7 bases). Germline V gene sequence: CDR1 KGHSY, CDR2 FQNENV. V lost 0 bases and J lost 13, with 13 bases in between. The CDR3 spans 13 residues.